This TCR beta chain was recorded in a study of beta chain features in type 1 diabetes. The wider study: Over all samples combined, around 110 million sorted cells were examined.

What was sequenced were expressed TCRB transcripts, since all of the isolated RNA had been reverse transcribed. TCRdb's table, derived via immunoSEQ multiplex PCR, lists solely in-frame clones and lacks some. Among 850,000 to 900,000 clones listed, about 17% were seen once. Notes on the study in general: Shorter templates may be favored by PCR, equally so in patients and controls.

This clone appeared a few times. Its cognate antigen is unknown. V was clipped by 1 base and J by 4 bases, with 10 bases between them. Germline CDR1 is MGHRA and CDR2 is YSYEKL. The CDR3 length is 14 residues. Sequencing was carried out using naive CD4+ T cells from blood. The V and J genes are TRBV4-1 and TRBJ1-2; weak D call: TRBD1 (6 bases). This sequence was found in a woman under 30 in good health. CDR3 region: CASSQVGGPYGYTF. CDR3 coding DNA: TGCGCCAGCAGCCAAGTCGGGGGGCCCTATGGCTACACCTTC.